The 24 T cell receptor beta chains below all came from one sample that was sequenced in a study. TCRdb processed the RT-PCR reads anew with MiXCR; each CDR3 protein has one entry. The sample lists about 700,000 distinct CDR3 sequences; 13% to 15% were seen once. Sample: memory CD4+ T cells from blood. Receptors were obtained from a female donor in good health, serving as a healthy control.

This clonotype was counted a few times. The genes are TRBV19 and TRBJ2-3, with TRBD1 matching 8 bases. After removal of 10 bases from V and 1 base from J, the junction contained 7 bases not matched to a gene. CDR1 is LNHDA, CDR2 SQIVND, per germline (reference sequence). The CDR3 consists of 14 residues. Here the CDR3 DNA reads TGTGCCACCAGGATGGGACAGGGCACAGATACGCAGTATTTT. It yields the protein CATRMGQGTDTQYF.

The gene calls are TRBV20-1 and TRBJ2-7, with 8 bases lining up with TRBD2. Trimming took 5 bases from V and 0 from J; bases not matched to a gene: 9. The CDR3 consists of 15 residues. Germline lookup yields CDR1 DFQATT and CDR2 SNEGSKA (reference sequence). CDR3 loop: CSAPIGTRPSYEQYF. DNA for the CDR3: TGCAGTGCTCCGATCGGGACTAGACCCTCCTACGAGCAGTACTTC.

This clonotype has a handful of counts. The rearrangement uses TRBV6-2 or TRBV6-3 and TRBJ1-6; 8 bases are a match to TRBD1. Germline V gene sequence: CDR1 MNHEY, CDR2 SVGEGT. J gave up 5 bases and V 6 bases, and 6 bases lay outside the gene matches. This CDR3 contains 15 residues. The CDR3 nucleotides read TGTGCCAGCAGCCCGAGGACAGGGCATAATTCACCCCTCCACTTT. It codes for CASSPRTGHNSPLHF.

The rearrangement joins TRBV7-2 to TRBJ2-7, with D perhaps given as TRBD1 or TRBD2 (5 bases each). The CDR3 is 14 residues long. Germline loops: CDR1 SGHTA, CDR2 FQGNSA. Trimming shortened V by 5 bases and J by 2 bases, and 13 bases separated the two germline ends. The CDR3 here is CASSRGRTTYEQYF. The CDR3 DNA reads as TGTGCCAGCAGCCGGGGACGGACGACCTACGAGCAGTACTTC.

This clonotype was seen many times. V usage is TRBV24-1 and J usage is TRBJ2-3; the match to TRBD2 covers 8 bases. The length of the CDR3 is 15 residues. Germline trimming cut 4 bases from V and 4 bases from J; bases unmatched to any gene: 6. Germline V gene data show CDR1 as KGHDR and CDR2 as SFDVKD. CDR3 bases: TGTGCCACCAGTGACACCGGACTAGCAGCAGATACGCAGTATTTT. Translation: CATSDTGLAADTQYF.

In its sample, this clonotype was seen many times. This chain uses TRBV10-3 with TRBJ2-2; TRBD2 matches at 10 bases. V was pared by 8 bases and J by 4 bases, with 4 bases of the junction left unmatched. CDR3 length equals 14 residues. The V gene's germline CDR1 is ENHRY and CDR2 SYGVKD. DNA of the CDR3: TGTGCCATCGGAGCGGGGGGGATCACCGGGGAGCTGTTTTTT. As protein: CAIGAGGITGELFF.

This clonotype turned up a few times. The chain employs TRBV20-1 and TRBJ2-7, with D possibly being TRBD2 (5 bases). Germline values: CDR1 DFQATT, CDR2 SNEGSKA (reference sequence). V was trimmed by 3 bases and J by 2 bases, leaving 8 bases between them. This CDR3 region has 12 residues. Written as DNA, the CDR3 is TGCAGTGCTAGCGGGAACGCCTACGAGCAGTACTTC. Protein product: CSASGNAYEQYF.

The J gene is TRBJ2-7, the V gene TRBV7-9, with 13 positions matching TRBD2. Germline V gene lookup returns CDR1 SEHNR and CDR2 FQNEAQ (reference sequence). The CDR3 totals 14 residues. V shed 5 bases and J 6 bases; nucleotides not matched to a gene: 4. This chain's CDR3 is CASSTGTSGTEQYF. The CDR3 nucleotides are TGTGCCAGCAGCACCGGGACTAGCGGGACCGAGCAGTACTTC.

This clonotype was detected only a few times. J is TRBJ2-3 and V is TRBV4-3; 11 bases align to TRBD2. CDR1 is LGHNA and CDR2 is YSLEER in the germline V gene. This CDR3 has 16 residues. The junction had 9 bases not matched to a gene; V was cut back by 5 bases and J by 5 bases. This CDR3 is CASSGRLAGGGDTQYF. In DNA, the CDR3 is TGCGCCAGCAGCGGACGCCTAGCGGGGGGCGGAGATACGCAGTATTTT.

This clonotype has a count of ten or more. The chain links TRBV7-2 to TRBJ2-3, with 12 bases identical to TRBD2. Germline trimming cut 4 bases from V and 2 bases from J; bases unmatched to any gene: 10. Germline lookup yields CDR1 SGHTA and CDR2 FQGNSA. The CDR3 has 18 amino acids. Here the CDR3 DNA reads TGTGCCAGCAGCTCCAGGGGGTCTAGCGGGAGGGCCACAGATACGCAGTATTTT. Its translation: CASSSRGSSGRATDTQYF.

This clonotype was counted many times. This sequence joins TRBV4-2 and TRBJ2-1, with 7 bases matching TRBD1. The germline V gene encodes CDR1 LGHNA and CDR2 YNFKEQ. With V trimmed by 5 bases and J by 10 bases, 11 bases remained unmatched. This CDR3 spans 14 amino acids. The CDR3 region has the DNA TGTGCCAGCAGCTTGGGACAGATCCTCGGAGAGCAGTTCTTC. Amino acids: CASSLGQILGEQFF.

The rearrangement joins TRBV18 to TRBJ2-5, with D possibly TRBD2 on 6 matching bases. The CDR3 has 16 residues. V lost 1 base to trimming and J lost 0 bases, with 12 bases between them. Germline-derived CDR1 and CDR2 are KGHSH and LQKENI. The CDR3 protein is CASSPQSGGNQETQYF. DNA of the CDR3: TGTGCCAGCTCACCACAGTCCGGGGGAAACCAAGAGACCCAGTACTTC.

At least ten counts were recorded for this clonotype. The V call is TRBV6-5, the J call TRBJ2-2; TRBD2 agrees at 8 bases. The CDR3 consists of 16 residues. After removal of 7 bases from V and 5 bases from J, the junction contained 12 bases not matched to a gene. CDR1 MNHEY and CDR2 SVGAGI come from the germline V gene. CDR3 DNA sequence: TGTGCCAGCAACCCACAAGCGGGGGTAGGAACCGGGGAGCTGTTTTTT. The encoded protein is CASNPQAGVGTGELFF.

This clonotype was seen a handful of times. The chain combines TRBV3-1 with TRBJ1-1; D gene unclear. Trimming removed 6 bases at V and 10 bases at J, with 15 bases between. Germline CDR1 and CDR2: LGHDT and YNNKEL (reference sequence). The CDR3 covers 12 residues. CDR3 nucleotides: TGTGCCAGCAGTCCAACGGAGGGTCCAGCTTTCTTT. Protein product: CASSPTEGPAFF.

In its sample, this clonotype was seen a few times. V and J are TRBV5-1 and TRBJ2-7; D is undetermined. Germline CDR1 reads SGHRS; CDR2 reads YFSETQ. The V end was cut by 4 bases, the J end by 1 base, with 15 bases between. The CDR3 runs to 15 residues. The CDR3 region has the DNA TGCGCCAGCAGCGACACTGGCTTATGGTCCTACGAGCAGTACTTC. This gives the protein CASSDTGLWSYEQYF.

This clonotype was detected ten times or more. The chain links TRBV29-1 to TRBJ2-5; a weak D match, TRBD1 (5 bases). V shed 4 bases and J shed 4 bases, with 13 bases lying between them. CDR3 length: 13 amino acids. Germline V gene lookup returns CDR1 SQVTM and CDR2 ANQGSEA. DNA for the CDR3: TGCAGCGTTGTGCCAGGGTCCGTAGAGACCCAGTACTTC. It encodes CSVVPGSVETQYF.

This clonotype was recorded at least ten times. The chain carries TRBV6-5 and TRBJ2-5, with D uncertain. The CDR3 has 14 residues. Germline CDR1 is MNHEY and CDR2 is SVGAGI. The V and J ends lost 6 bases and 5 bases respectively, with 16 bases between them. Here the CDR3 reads CASRSPTNGETQYF. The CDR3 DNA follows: TGTGCCAGCAGAAGCCCCACAAACGGGGAGACCCAGTACTTC.

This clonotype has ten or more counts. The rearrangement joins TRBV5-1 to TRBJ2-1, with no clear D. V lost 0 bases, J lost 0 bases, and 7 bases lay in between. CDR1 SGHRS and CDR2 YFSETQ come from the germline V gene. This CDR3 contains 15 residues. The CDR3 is CASSLEASSYNEQFF. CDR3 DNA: TGCGCCAGCAGCTTGGAAGCCAGCTCCTACAATGAGCAGTTCTTC.

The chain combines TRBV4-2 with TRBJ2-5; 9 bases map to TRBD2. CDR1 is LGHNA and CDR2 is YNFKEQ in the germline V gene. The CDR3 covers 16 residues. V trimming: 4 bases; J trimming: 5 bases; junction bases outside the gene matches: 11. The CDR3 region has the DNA TGTGCCAGCAGCCCCGTGTTAGCGGGAGATGGGGAGACCCAGTACTTC. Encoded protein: CASSPVLAGDGETQYF.

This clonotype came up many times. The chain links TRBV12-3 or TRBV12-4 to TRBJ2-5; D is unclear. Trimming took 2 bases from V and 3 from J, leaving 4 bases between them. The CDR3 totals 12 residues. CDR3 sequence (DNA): TGTGCCAGCAGTTTAATAAAAGAGACCCAGTACTTC. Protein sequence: CASSLIKETQYF.

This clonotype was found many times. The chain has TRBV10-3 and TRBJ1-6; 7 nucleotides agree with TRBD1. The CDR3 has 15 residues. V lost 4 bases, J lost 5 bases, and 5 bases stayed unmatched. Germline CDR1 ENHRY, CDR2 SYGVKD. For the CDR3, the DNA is TGTGCCATCAGTGCAAGGACAGGCGATAATTCACCCCTCCACTTT. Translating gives CAISARTGDNSPLHF.

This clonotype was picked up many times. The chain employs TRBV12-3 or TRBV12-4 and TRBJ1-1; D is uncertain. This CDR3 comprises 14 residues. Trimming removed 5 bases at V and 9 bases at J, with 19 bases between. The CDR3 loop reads CASSANTGRFQAFF. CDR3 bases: TGTGCCAGCAGTGCAAATACCGGACGATTCCAAGCTTTCTTT.

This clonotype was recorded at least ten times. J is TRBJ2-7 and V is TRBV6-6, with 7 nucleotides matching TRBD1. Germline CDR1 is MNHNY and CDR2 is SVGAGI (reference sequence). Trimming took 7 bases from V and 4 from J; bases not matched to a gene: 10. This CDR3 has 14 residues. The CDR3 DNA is TGTGCCAGCACCCTCCACCAGGGGGTTTACGAGCAGTACTTC. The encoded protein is CASTLHQGVYEQYF.

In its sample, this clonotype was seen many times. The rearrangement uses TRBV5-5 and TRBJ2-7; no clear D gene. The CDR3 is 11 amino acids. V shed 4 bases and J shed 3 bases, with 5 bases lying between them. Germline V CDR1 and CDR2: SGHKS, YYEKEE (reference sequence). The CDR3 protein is CASSKGYEQYF. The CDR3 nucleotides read TGTGCCAGCAGCAAGGGCTACGAGCAGTACTTC.